This TCR beta chain was sequenced during a study of spatial heterogeneity in lung cancer. This clonotype was picked up many times. Its antigen is still unknown. Each TCR cDNA molecule bore a unique molecular identifier. Via MiXCR, TCRdb re-called the 5' RACE reads, giving one row per CDR3 protein. This repertoire shows 6,000 to 7,500 distinct CDR3 sequences, 1.3% found once; its top ten account for over 7.5%. The ends were cut back, 4 bases at V and 1 base at J, with 20 bases in the middle. This CDR3 region has 17 residues. The V gene's germline CDR1 is MNHEY and CDR2 SMNVEV (reference sequence). Study-level points and caveats: Counts of expanded intratumoral alpha and beta TCRs tracked tumor mutation counts. Alpha chains reached an estimated coverage of approximately 7% of tumor T cells, and beta chains roughly 14%.

This sample's time point: sample taken at primary tumor resection. The sequencing used lung tumor tissue, collected at surgery. The chain links TRBV27 to TRBJ2-7; possible D gene TRBD2, 6 bases. The TCR was taken from a male donor with early-stage non-small cell lung cancer. CDR3 in amino acids: CASSSRGFRLKSYEQYF. The DNA for the CDR3 is TGTGCCAGCAGTTCTCGGGGGTTTAGGCTAAAGTCCTACGAGCAGTACTTC.